This T cell receptor (beta chain) appears in the sequencing data of a study of shared clonotypes between healthy human individuals. Regarding the study as a whole: Generation probabilities of non-shared clonotypes were lower (relative to those shared by all four donors).

Participating donors were healthy, HIV-negative adults free of recent acute infections or vaccinations. Note on this clone: Its target is not known.

Deep was the level at which the assay was run. Per the original data handling: Junction-only immunoSEQ data arrived without quality scores, meaning filtering differed. Measured with immunoSEQ multiplex PCR; TCRdb has only the in-frame clones, and not every one. V, J and clone size reflect that table, while D and trimming were determined from the DNA. Among over a million clones listed, roughly 96% were seen once. Germline V gene data show CDR1 as LNHDA and CDR2 as SQIVND (reference sequence). The CDR3 spans 14 residues. V was clipped by 4 bases and J by 2 bases; unmatched bases: 2. The clonotype originates from a man aged 25 to 40 in good health. Material: naive CD4+ T cells sorted from blood. Subset in this sample: CD45RA+ positively selected. V usage is TRBV19 and J usage is TRBJ2-1, with TRBD1 matching 7 bases. CDR3 nucleotides: TGTGCCAGTAGTAAGGGACAGACCTACAATGAGCAGTTCTTC. Its translation: CASSKGQTYNEQFF.